The clone carrying this TCR beta chain was detected many times. Its target is unknown. The CDR3 contains 16 residues. CDR1 SGHRS and CDR2 YFSETQ come from the germline V gene. Trimming removed 4 bases from V and 4 bases from J; junction bases left unmatched: 8. The data were obtained in a study of T cells in Graves' hyperthyroidism and ophthalmopathy. Points from the study as a whole: Stable hyperthyroidism was told apart from ophthalmopathy by a model built on 13 V-J features.

Clinical symptoms, serum thyroxine, TRAb, thyroid ultrasound and orbital computed tomography informed diagnoses. Initially, at the first diagnosis of hyperthyroidism and before any ophthalmopathy symptoms, blood was sampled. From RNA transcripts, TCR beta CDR3 regions were amplified. An initial round of RT-PCR targeting the TCR CDR3 relied on the HTBI primer set. TCRdb reprocessed the multiplex PCR reads with MiXCR, giving one entry per CDR3 protein. The sample includes 370,000 or so distinct CDR3 sequences, approximately 14% of them seen just once. This TCR was recovered from a young woman with Graves' hyperthyroidism that later progressed to Graves' ophthalmopathy. Sequencing was carried out using blood. The genes are TRBV5-1 and TRBJ2-3; 11 positions match TRBD2. The CDR3 here is CASSGRLAGISDTQYF. The CDR3 DNA is TGCGCCAGCAGCGGCAGACTAGCGGGAATTTCAGATACGCAGTATTTT.